Below, one TCR beta chain is given with its context. The antigen is not known. Amplification used 60 Vbeta primers and 13 Jbeta primers. The protocol was immunoSEQ multiplex PCR, while the TCRdb copy is restricted to in-frame clones and leaves out a portion. The data contain roughly 90,000 clones, around 85% of them singletons. This specimen belongs to a study of cytomegalovirus exposure and HLA in healthy donors. Notes on the study in general: The study recorded over 150 TCR beta chains that were cytomegalovirus-associated. Within an earlier analysis, most TCR beta V segments proved productive either about 90% or about 30% of the time. The study assumed roughly uniform donor sequencing depth for presence/absence analyses. Reports described diagnosis of cytomegalovirus status by the classifier as highly specific and sensitive.

This CDR3 has 18 amino acids. Trimming removed 0 bases at V and 0 bases at J, with 18 bases between. From germline, CDR1 is SGDLS and CDR2 YYNGEE. Material for sequencing was PBMCs. The receptor was derived from a man between 18 and 35 years old in good health and CMV-seronegative. The chain links TRBV9 to TRBJ1-2; perhaps TRBD1 as D (6 bases). The CDR3 coding sequence is TGTGCCAGCAGCGTAGGAGGGGTTGGGGGCAGAGCTAACTATGGCTACACCTTC. As protein: CASSVGGVGGRANYGYTF.